These 6 T cell receptor beta chains were sequenced from one sample in a study of T cells in localized non-small cell lung cancer. Assay: immunoSEQ multiplex PCR; the TCRdb copy retains only in-frame clones and omits some. The sample contains under 2,000 clones, 25% of which appear only once. The sample here was normal lung tissue next to the tumor, taken before any cancer treatment. These receptors all come from a male donor aged 60 or over with stage II lung adenocarcinoma.

This clone appeared a few times. This rearrangement joins TRBV6-8 to TRBJ2-7; the D call may be TRBD1 or TRBD2 (7 bases each). The CDR3 contains 14 residues. CDR1 MNHGY and CDR2 SAAAGT come from the germline V gene. The V end was cut by 6 bases, the J end by 5 bases, with 17 bases between. Written as DNA, the CDR3 is TGTGCCAGCAGAAGACAGGGCGGGGGAGACGAGCAGTACTTC. Translating gives CASRRQGGGDEQYF.

The V gene is TRBV28, the J gene TRBJ1-6, with D possibly being TRBD1 (5 bases). V lost 4 bases and J 6 bases, leaving 16 bases between the germline ends. Germline loops: CDR1 MDHEN, CDR2 SYDVKM. This CDR3 spans 16 amino acids. The chain's CDR3 is CASSSPGLGPNSPLHF. The DNA for the CDR3 is TGTGCCAGCAGTTCCCCGGGCCTGGGACCTAATTCACCCCTCCACTTT. Looking up the rest from reference TRBV28 and TRBJ1-6 gives the full variable domain: DVKVTQSSRYLVKRTGEKVFLECVQDMDHENMFWYRQDPGLGLRLIYFSYDVKMKEKGDIPEGYSVSREKKERFSLILESASTNQTSMYLCASSSPGLGPNSPLHFGNGTRLTVT.

Relative to its sample, this clone is large (0.1 to 1%). The V and J genes are TRBV6-7 and TRBJ2-7; the D is unclear. TRBV6-7 is filed as an ORF, its function uncertain. The CDR3 spans 11 residues. V shed 4 bases and J shed 3 bases, with 4 bases lying between them. CDR3 amino acids: CASSFDYEQYF. CDR3 in DNA: TGTGCCAGCAGTTTCGACTACGAGCAGTACTTC.

The chain has TRBV5-1 and TRBJ1-3; unclear D gene. Trimming shortened V by 4 bases and J by 4 bases, and 18 bases separated the two germline ends. This CDR3 comprises 16 residues. CDR1 SGHRS and CDR2 YFSETQ come from the germline V gene. The CDR3 sequence is CASSTLPTGGGNTIYF. CDR3 coding DNA: TGCGCCAGCAGCACCCTTCCCACCGGAGGGGGAAACACCATATATTTT.

This chain links TRBV6-8 with TRBJ2-2; TRBD1 is a possible D gene (6 bases). Germline V gene lookup returns CDR1 MNHGY and CDR2 SAAAGT. V gave up 6 bases and J gave up 2 bases, with 16 bases separating them. There are 16 residues in the CDR3. The CDR3 region is CASRRTGTQNTGELFF. The CDR3 coding sequence is TGTGCCAGCAGACGCACCGGGACACAAAACACCGGGGAGCTGTTTTTT.

This clone was found a few times. The chain recombines TRBV12-5 with TRBJ1-1; D remains ambiguous. CDR3 length: 11 amino acids. Trimming pared 6 bases from V and 4 bases from J, leaving 6 bases between. The germline V gene has CDR1 LGHNT and CDR2 FRNRAP. The CDR3 spells CASGVSTEAFF. The CDR3 DNA sequence: TGTGCTAGTGGGGTTAGCACTGAAGCTTTCTTT.